These 27 T cell receptor beta chains came from one sample sequenced in a study of early T cells in non-severe SARS-CoV-2 infection. TCRdb used MiXCR to reprocess the 5' RACE reads, holding one entry per CDR3 protein. The sample consists of 25,000 to 30,000 distinct CDR3 sequences, around 5.1% of them appearing once. Sequencing was done on a sample of whole blood. The receptors were sampled from an adult who was a healthcare worker with PCR-confirmed SARS-CoV-2 infection or an uninfected control (not recorded which).

This clonotype was counted many times. V usage is TRBV25-1 and J usage is TRBJ2-7; D remains ambiguous. V was shortened by 2 bases and J by 6 bases, with 14 bases between the two germline ends. The germline CDR1 and CDR2 sequences are MGHDK and SYGVNS. This CDR3 comprises 14 residues. The CDR3 DNA follows: TGTGCCAGCAGTGAAGGTCGGTTCCAGCTCGAGCAGTACTTC. This sequence encodes CASSEGRFQLEQYF.

The chain joins TRBV20-1 to TRBJ2-5; the match to TRBD2 covers 8 bases. Germline CDR1 reads DFQATT; CDR2 reads SNEGSKA (reference sequence). J lost 4 bases, V lost 7 bases, and 11 bases had no gene match. The CDR3 totals 14 residues. Written as DNA, the CDR3 is TGCAGTGGTTACGGGACTAGTTTGGCAGAGACCCAGTACTTC. Translation: CSGYGTSLAETQYF.

This clonotype was seen at least ten times. V and J are TRBV7-2 and TRBJ2-3; 12 positions agree with TRBD2. The germline V gene encodes CDR1 SGHTA and CDR2 FQGNSA. CDR3 size: 18 residues. Trimming at V came to 1 base and at J to 1 base, leaving 6 bases not matched to a gene. The CDR3 nucleotides read TGTGCCAGCAGCTTAGTTCGACTAGCGGGGGTACGCACAGATACGCAGTATTTT. Translating gives CASSLVRLAGVRTDTQYF.

This clonotype showed up many times. This chain uses TRBV11-2 with TRBJ2-7; the match to TRBD2 covers 12 bases. CDR3 length equals 14 residues. The junction had 6 bases not matched to a gene; V was cut back by 8 bases and J by 4 bases. Germline V gene data show CDR1 as SGHAT and CDR2 as FQNNGV. In nucleotides, the CDR3 is TGTGCCAGCCAAGCTAGCGGGAGGGAGTACGAGCAGTACTTC. It encodes CASQASGREYEQYF.

This clonotype came up many times. The CDR3 sequence: CASSLEGDYEQYF. The DNA for the CDR3 is TGTGCCAGCAGCTTGGAGGGCGACTACGAGCAGTACTTC. The V gene is TRBV5-4, the J gene TRBJ2-7; D is uncertain. This CDR3 spans 13 amino acids. V lost 0 bases and J 3 bases, leaving 7 bases between the germline ends. Germline V lookup: CDR1 SGHNT, CDR2 YYREEE (reference sequence).

J is TRBJ2-3 and V is TRBV9; D not certain. Germline assignment: CDR1 SGDLS and CDR2 YYNGEE. The CDR3 extends over 13 amino acids. The ends were cut back, 7 bases at V and 3 bases at J, with 12 bases in the middle. The CDR3 DNA is TGTGCCAGCCAGGATAGAGATACAGATACGCAGTATTTT. Protein: CASQDRDTDTQYF. The variable domain in full, with the rest retrieved from reference TRBV9 and TRBJ2-3, is DSGVTQTPKHLITATGQRVTLRCSPRSGDLSVYWYQQSLDQGLQFLIQYYNGEERAKGNILERFSAQQFPDLHSELNLSSLELGDSALYFCASQDRDTDTQYFGPGTRLTVL.

This chain uses TRBV7-2 with TRBJ2-1; 14 bases agree with TRBD2. Germline assignment: CDR1 SGHTA and CDR2 FQGNSA. V shed 0 bases, J shed 7 bases, and the junction held 2 bases outside the gene matches. The CDR3 runs to 16 residues. The chain's CDR3 is CASSLAGLAGGNEQFF. The CDR3 nucleotides read TGTGCCAGCAGCTTAGCCGGACTAGCGGGGGGAAATGAGCAGTTCTTC.

In its sample, this clonotype was seen many times. The chain is built from TRBV13 and TRBJ1-1; no clear D gene. From germline, CDR1 is PRHDT and CDR2 FYEKMQ (reference sequence). The CDR3 runs to 12 residues. V was trimmed by 1 base and J by 7 bases, leaving 7 bases between them. Written as DNA, the CDR3 is TGTGCCAGCAGCTTAGTCCAGAGTGAAGCTTTCTTT. Encoded protein: CASSLVQSEAFF.

This clonotype occurred many times. V gene TRBV2 combines with J gene TRBJ1-1; D remains unclear. Trimming removed 6 bases from V and 1 base from J, with 12 bases in between. The CDR3 sequence is 14 residues long. CDR1 and CDR2 (germline): SNHLY, FYNNEI. The CDR3 DNA reads as TGTGCCAGCAGAGGGAGAAGGGCGAACACTGAAGCTTTCTTT. It codes for CASRGRRANTEAFF. The full variable domain, with the rest looked up from reference TRBV2 and TRBJ1-1, is EPEVTQTPSHQVTQMGQEVILRCVPISNHLYFYWYRQILGQKVEFLVSFYNNEISEKSEIFDDQFSVERPDGSNFTLKIRSTKLEDSAMYFCASRGRRANTEAFFGQGTRLTVV.

This clonotype was seen many times. The V and J genes are TRBV5-6 and TRBJ2-7; D is possibly TRBD1 or TRBD2 (6 bases each). CDR3 length: 15 residues. CDR1 is SGHDT and CDR2 is YYEEEE in the germline V gene. With 0 bases removed from V and 0 bases from J, the gap between germline ends came to 10 bases. CDR3 sequence (DNA): TGTGCCAGCAGCTTGGTGTCGGGGGCCTCCTACGAGCAGTACTTC. Its translation is CASSLVSGASYEQYF.

Many counts were recorded for this clonotype. The chain couples TRBV5-1 to TRBJ2-1, with 14 bases that match TRBD2. This CDR3 comprises 15 residues. Germline-derived CDR1 and CDR2 are SGHRS and YFSETQ. Trimming removed 4 bases from V and 6 bases from J; junction bases left unmatched: 3. This CDR3 reads CASSRLAGGVNEQFF. CDR3 sequence (DNA): TGCGCCAGCAGCCGACTAGCGGGAGGGGTCAATGAGCAGTTCTTC.

The chain employs TRBV15 and TRBJ2-3; D remains unclear. The CDR3 runs to 17 residues. Germline V CDR1 and CDR2: LNHNV, YYDKDF (reference sequence). Trimming left V 0 bases short and J 6 bases short, with 19 bases between. For the CDR3, the DNA is TGTGCCACCAGCAGAGAAGGGCGCCTAGAGTCTCAGGATACGCAGTATTTT. Its translation: CATSREGRLESQDTQYF.

Many counts were recorded for this clonotype. This sequence joins TRBV20-1 and TRBJ2-7; TRBD1 matches at 7 bases. The CDR3 totals 14 residues. J gave up 1 base and V 6 bases, and 9 bases lay outside the gene matches. Germline assignment: CDR1 DFQATT and CDR2 SNEGSKA (reference sequence). The CDR3 sequence is CSAADRVSSYEQYF. CDR3 coding DNA: TGCAGTGCCGCTGACAGGGTATCGTCCTACGAGCAGTACTTC.

This clonotype was counted many times. This chain's CDR3 is CASSPRDGNQPQHF. The CDR3 DNA reads TGTGCCAGCAGTCCCCGGGACGGGAATCAGCCCCAGCATTTT. J is TRBJ1-5 and V is TRBV6-1; weak D call: TRBD1 (5 bases). The ends were cut back, 5 bases at V and 4 bases at J, with 12 bases in the middle. CDR3 length equals 14 residues. CDR1 MNHNS and CDR2 SASEGT come from the germline V gene.

This clonotype appeared a few times. CDR3 amino acids: CASSPNRETYEQYF. CDR3 in DNA: TGTGCCAGCAGCCCAAACAGGGAAACCTACGAGCAGTACTTC. The rearrangement joins TRBV6-5 to TRBJ2-7, with D perhaps matching TRBD1 (6 bases). This CDR3 contains 14 residues. V shed 6 bases and J shed 2 bases, with 14 bases lying between them. The germline CDR1 and CDR2 sequences are MNHEY and SVGAGI.

This clonotype was seen only a few times. The gene calls are TRBV7-6 and TRBJ2-7; TRBD2 is a possible D gene (6 bases). V was shortened by 2 bases and J by 3 bases, with 14 bases between the two germline ends. The CDR3 is 15 residues long. Germline V lookup: CDR1 SGHVS, CDR2 FNYEAQ. This chain's CDR3 is CASSLKEGGVYEQYF. The CDR3 bases are TGTGCCAGCAGCTTAAAAGAGGGCGGGGTCTACGAGCAGTACTTC.

This clonotype was picked up many times. V and J are TRBV5-1 and TRBJ1-6; 9 positions agree with TRBD1. The germline V gene encodes CDR1 SGHRS and CDR2 YFSETQ. The V segment lost 3 bases and the J segment 10 bases; nucleotides outside the gene matches: 14. The CDR3 is 17 residues long. CDR3 sequence (DNA): TGCGCCAGCAGCTCCCTGGGACAGGGCTCTAAAGGATCACCCCTCCACTTT. Translated, it gives CASSSLGQGSKGSPLHF. Combining the CDR3 with reference TRBV5-1 and TRBJ1-6 gives the whole variable domain KAGVTQTPRYLIKTRGQQVTLSCSPISGHRSVSWYQQTPGQGLQFLFEYFSETQRNKGNFPGRFSGRQFSNSRSEMNVSTLELGDSALYLCASSSLGQGSKGSPLHFGNGTRLTVT.

The table lists this clonotype with a few counts. This chain uses TRBV10-2 with TRBJ1-6; D is possibly TRBD1 (6 bases). The CDR3 length is 17 residues. From germline, CDR1 is WSHSY and CDR2 SAAADI. Trimming took 6 bases from V and 6 from J, leaving 21 bases between them. CDR3 nucleotides: TGCGCCAGCAGGAACCCGAAGCAGTCAGGGGTTAATTCACCCCTCCACTTT. Protein product: CASRNPKQSGVNSPLHF.

This clonotype has a count of ten or more. The DNA of the CDR3 is TGCAGCACTAAGAACACCGGCGGGTACGAGCAGTACTTC. It is translated as CSTKNTGGYEQYF. The chain joins TRBV29-1 to TRBJ2-7; possible D gene TRBD2, 5 bases. The CDR3 totals 13 residues. Germline V gives CDR1 SQVTM, CDR2 ANQGSEA. V shed 8 bases and J shed 4 bases, with 18 bases lying between them.

Many counts were recorded for this clonotype. The genes are TRBV5-1 and TRBJ1-1; 9 bases are a match to TRBD1. The CDR3 spans 15 residues. From germline, CDR1 is SGHRS and CDR2 YFSETQ. V shed 5 bases, J shed 5 bases, and the junction held 10 bases outside the gene matches. CDR3 coding DNA: TGCGCCAGCAGAAGAGGGGGACAGGGTATAACTGAAGCTTTCTTT. This gives the protein CASRRGGQGITEAFF.

Only a few counts were recorded for this clonotype. V gene TRBV29-1 combines with J gene TRBJ1-1, with D possibly matching TRBD1 (5 bases). This CDR3 comprises 12 residues. Deletions cut 6 bases from V and 4 bases from J, with 12 bases between. Germline V gene lookup returns CDR1 SQVTM and CDR2 ANQGSEA. Here the CDR3 DNA reads TGCAGCGTCGAAAGGGGTTCCACTGAAGCTTTCTTT. Amino acid sequence: CSVERGSTEAFF.

This clonotype appeared many times. The chain links TRBV5-6 to TRBJ1-1, with D maybe TRBD1 (5 bases). Germline-derived CDR1 and CDR2 are SGHDT and YYEEEE. V lost 6 bases to trimming and J lost 1 base, with 13 bases between them. This CDR3 spans 14 amino acids. The CDR3 spells CASINRDGNTEAFF. The CDR3 coding sequence is TGTGCCAGCATCAACCGGGACGGGAACACTGAAGCTTTCTTT.

This clonotype has ten or more counts. The rearrangement uses TRBV5-6 and TRBJ2-7; D ambiguous. CDR1 SGHDT and CDR2 YYEEEE come from the germline V gene. CDR3 size: 13 residues. The V gene lost 0 bases and the J gene lost 3 bases, with 7 bases spanning the gap. The CDR3 is CASSLDSFYEQYF. The CDR3 region has the DNA TGTGCCAGCAGCTTGGACAGTTTCTACGAGCAGTACTTC.

At least ten counts were recorded for this clonotype. The rearrangement links TRBV6-2 or TRBV6-3 to TRBJ2-6; 8 bases match TRBD1. V lost 5 bases and J lost 1; bases outside the gene matches: 4. Germline V gene lookup returns CDR1 MNHEY and CDR2 SVGEGT. The CDR3 sequence is 16 residues long. The CDR3 reads CASSEQGVSGANVLTF. Written as DNA, the CDR3 is TGTGCCAGCAGTGAACAGGGGGTGTCTGGGGCCAACGTCCTGACTTTC.

This clonotype was counted many times. The V and J genes are TRBV20-1 and TRBJ1-1; TRBD1 matches at 8 bases. Trimming cost V 8 bases and J 6 bases; bases outside gene matches: 23. The CDR3 loop spans 17 amino acids. CDR1 is DFQATT, CDR2 SNEGSKA, per germline (reference sequence). Here the CDR3 DNA reads TGCAGTACCCAAGCATCCCGGGACAGGATATTCGGCGCTGAAGCTTTCTTT. It encodes CSTQASRDRIFGAEAFF.

There are a few counts of this clonotype. The chain couples TRBV7-2 to TRBJ2-7; possible D gene TRBD2, 6 bases. Trimming shortened V by 5 bases and J by 4 bases, and 12 bases separated the two germline ends. CDR1 is SGHTA and CDR2 is FQGNSA in the germline V gene. The CDR3 runs 13 residues. CDR3 loop: CASSPEGWYEQYF. In DNA form, the CDR3 reads TGTGCCAGCAGCCCGGAGGGCTGGTACGAGCAGTACTTC.

Many counts were recorded for this clonotype. The chain joins TRBV18 to TRBJ2-3; 8 bases align to TRBD1. V was clipped by 5 bases and J by 0 bases; unmatched bases: 13. This CDR3 is built from 18 residues. CDR1 is KGHSH and CDR2 is LQKENI in the germline V gene. The CDR3 nucleotides read TGTGCCAGCTCAAAGCGACAGGGGTTCTATTTTAGCACAGATACGCAGTATTTT. As protein: CASSKRQGFYFSTDTQYF.